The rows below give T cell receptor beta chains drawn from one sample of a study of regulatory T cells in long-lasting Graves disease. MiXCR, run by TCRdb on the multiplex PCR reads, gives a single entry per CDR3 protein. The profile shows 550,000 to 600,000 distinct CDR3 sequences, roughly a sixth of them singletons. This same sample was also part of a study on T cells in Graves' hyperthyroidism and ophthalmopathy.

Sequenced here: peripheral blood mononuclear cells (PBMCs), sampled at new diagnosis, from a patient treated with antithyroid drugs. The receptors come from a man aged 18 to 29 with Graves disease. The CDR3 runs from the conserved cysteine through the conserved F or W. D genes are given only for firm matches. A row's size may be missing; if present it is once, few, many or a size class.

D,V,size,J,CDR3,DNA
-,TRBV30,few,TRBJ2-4,CAWSDDNYGAKNIQYF,TGTGCCTGGAGTGACGACAATTATGGAGCCAAAAACATTCAGTACTTC
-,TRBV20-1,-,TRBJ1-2,CSASRRAFLYGYTF,TGCAGTGCATCGAGGAGGGCGTTCCTCTATGGCTACACCTTC
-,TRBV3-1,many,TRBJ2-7,CASSQALKGVEQYF,TGTGCCAGCAGCCAGGCCCTTAAGGGGGTCGAGCAGTACTTC
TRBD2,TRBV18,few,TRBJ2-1,CASSPGLAGTLRGDEQFF,TGTGCCAGCTCACCCGGACTAGCGGGAACCCTTCGGGGGGATGAGCAGTTCTTC
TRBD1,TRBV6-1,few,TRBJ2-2,CASRTGRTGELFF,TGTGCCAGCAGGACAGGGCGGACCGGGGAGCTGTTTTTT
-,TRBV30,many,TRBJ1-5,CAWSVDAGPQHF,TGTGCCTGGAGTGTAGATGCAGGGCCCCAGCATTTT
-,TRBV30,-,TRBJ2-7,CAWSRADYEQYF,TGTGCCTGGAGCCGAGCGGATTACGAGCAGTACTTC
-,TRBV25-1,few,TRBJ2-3,CASSDLVSTDTQYF,TGTGCCAGCAGTGATCTCGTTAGCACAGATACGCAGTATTTT
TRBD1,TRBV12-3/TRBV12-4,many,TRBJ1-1,CASSHRDRDDTEAFF,TGTGCCAGCAGTCACCGGGACAGGGACGATACTGAAGCTTTCTTT
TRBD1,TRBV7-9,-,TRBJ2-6,CASSLNRGKDSGANVLTF,TGTGCCAGCAGCTTGAACAGGGGAAAGGACTCTGGGGCCAACGTCCTGACTTTC
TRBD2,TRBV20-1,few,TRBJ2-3,CSAFLAGTHARSTDTQYF,TGCAGTGCTTTTTTAGCGGGGACCCACGCTAGGAGCACAGATACGCAGTATTTT
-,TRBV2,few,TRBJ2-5,CASHEGGAVQETQYF,TGTGCCAGCCATGAAGGAGGGGCAGTCCAAGAGACCCAGTACTTC
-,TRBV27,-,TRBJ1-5,CASSPSGVGSSQPQHF,TGTGCCAGCAGCCCGAGCGGGGTGGGTTCAAGTCAGCCCCAGCATTTT
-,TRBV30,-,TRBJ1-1,CAWSDGDWGTEAFF,TGTGCCTGGAGCGATGGGGACTGGGGGACTGAAGCTTTCTTT
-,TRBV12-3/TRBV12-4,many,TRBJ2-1,CASSLGRQPYNEQFF,TGTGCCAGCAGTTTAGGCAGACAACCCTACAATGAGCAGTTCTTC
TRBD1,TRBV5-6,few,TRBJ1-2,CASSLWGQGAESNYGYTF,TGTGCCAGCAGCTTGTGGGGACAGGGGGCGGAAAGCAACTATGGCTACACCTTC
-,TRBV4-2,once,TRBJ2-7,CASSQETGEESYEQYF,TGTGCCAGCAGCCAAGAGACGGGAGAGGAATCCTACGAGCAGTACTTC
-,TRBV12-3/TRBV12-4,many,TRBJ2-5,CASSSPQGMVETQYF,TGTGCCAGCAGTTCCCCACAGGGTATGGTAGAGACCCAGTACTTC
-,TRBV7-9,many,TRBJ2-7,CASSSPGVDEQYF,TGTGCCAGCAGCAGTCCTGGGGTCGACGAGCAGTACTTC
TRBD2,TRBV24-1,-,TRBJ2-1,CATSDASGPYNEQFF,TGTGCCACCAGTGATGCTAGCGGCCCCTACAATGAGCAGTTCTTC
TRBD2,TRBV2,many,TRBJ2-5,CATCLGTSGRQETQYF,TGTGCCACCTGCCTCGGGACTAGCGGGCGCCAAGAGACCCAGTACTTC
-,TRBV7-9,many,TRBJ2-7,CASSPLGGRGYEQYF,TGTGCCAGCAGCCCCCTCGGGGGCAGGGGGTACGAGCAGTACTTC
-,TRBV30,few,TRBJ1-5,CAWSVGGRSSQPQHF,TGTGCCTGGAGTGTGGGGGGGAGAAGTAGTCAGCCCCAGCATTTT
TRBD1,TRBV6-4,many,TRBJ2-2,CASSDSGGAGELFF,TGTGCCAGCAGTGACTCAGGGGGCGCCGGGGAGCTGTTTTTT
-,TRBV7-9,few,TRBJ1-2,CASTLQEIPYGYTF,TGTGCCAGCACCCTCCAGGAGATCCCCTATGGCTACACCTTC
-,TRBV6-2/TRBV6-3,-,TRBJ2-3,CASSETTVTDTQYF,TGTGCCAGCAGTGAGACTACAGTGACAGATACGCAGTATTTT
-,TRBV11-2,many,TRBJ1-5,CASSLDWDNQPQHF,TGTGCCAGCAGCTTAGATTGGGATAATCAGCCCCAGCATTTT
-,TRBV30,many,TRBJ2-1,CAWSDEGGDEQFF,TGTGCCTGGAGTGACGAGGGAGGCGATGAGCAGTTCTTC
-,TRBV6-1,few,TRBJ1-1,CASSQGGLRTEAFF,TGTGCCAGCAGCCAGGGAGGATTAAGGACTGAAGCTTTCTTT
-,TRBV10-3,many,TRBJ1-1,CAISEGGTLNTEAFF,TGTGCCATCAGTGAGGGAGGGACTCTGAACACTGAAGCTTTCTTT
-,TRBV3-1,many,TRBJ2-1,CASSQDITSTYNEQFF,TGTGCCAGCAGCCAAGATATAACTAGTACCTACAATGAGCAGTTCTTC
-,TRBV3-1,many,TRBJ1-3,CASSQVMGASGNTIYF,TGTGCCAGCAGCCAAGTTATGGGAGCCTCTGGAAACACCATATATTTT
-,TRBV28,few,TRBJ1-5,CASRTSRNQPQHF,TGTGCCAGCAGAACAAGTCGCAATCAGCCCCAGCATTTT
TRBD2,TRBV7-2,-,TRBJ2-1,CASRRPGTSSSEQFF,TGTGCCAGCAGACGGCCCGGGACTAGTTCCAGTGAGCAGTTCTTC
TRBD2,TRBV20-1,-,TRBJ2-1,CSASPRLAGSYNEQFF,TGCAGTGCTTCCCCTCGACTAGCGGGCTCCTACAATGAGCAGTTCTTC
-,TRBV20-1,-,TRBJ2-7,CSARDGLEQYF,TGCAGTGCGAGGGATGGGCTCGAGCAGTACTTC
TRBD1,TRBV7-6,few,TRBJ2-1,CASSLGPGQTINEQFF,TGTGCCAGCAGCTTGGGACCGGGACAGACGATCAATGAGCAGTTCTTC